Shown below are 3 T cell receptor beta chains from a single sample sequenced in a study of cytomegalovirus exposure and HLA in healthy donors. Clones were read by immunoSEQ multiplex PCR, and TCRdb kept only the in-frame ones, dropping some. The repertoire includes under 200,000 clones, 95% to 97% of them detected once, and about 0.89% sits in the top ten. Specimen: PBMCs. The receptors were gathered from a woman between 18 and 29 years old in good health and CMV-seronegative.

The chain combines TRBV27 with TRBJ2-7; the D gene is possibly TRBD1 (6 bases). Trimming took 4 bases from V and 2 from J, leaving 9 bases between them. The CDR3 extends over 13 amino acids. In germline, CDR1 is MNHEY, CDR2 SMNVEV (reference sequence). CDR3 DNA sequence: TGTGCCAGCAGTTCTGGACAGACCTACGAGCAGTACTTC. Protein product: CASSSGQTYEQYF.

This chain links TRBV6-6 with TRBJ2-7; possible D gene TRBD1, 5 bases. Germline CDR1 reads MNHNY; CDR2 reads SVGAGI (reference sequence). The V end was cut by 5 bases, the J end by 5 bases, with 13 bases between. The length of the CDR3 is 13 residues. The CDR3 spells CASSPPGLNEQYF. The CDR3 nucleotides read TGTGCCAGCAGTCCCCCAGGGTTAAACGAGCAGTACTTC.

This clone has more than one count but fewer than ten. Other DNA sequences from this sample encode an identical CDR3 as well. V gene TRBV18 combines with J gene TRBJ2-5, with D unresolved. CDR1 is KGHSH, CDR2 LQKENI, per germline. CDR3 length equals 12 residues. V was trimmed by 2 bases and J by 4 bases, leaving 5 bases between them. The CDR3 sequence: CASSPEAETQYF. The CDR3 DNA reads as TGTGCCAGCTCACCAGAAGCAGAGACCCAGTACTTC. Supplemented by reference TRBV18 and TRBJ2-5, the full variable domain reads NAGVMQNPRHLVRRRGQEARLRCSPMKGHSHVYWYRQLPEEGLKFMVYLQKENIIDESGMPKERFSAEFPKEGPSILRIQQVVRGDSAAYFCASSPEAETQYFGPGTRLLVL.